These 30 T cell receptor beta chains originate from one sample sequenced in a study of spatial heterogeneity in lung cancer (dated by TCRdb to about 2019). The time point label for this specimen denotes: blood at routine non-recurrence follow-up after resection. For TCR sequencing, whole RNA was extracted from tumor and nontumor lung tissue, or from cryopreserved PBMC samples, and no cell sorting was done. Receptor amplification or capture employed 5' RACE. The instrument was a NextSeq 500. TCRdb trimmed public reads at Q25 via fastp, called clones via MiXCR and kept in-frame beta chains. Entries that share a CDR3 protein sequence are merged under the most common genes and DNA. The sample yields about 30,000 distinct CDR3 sequences; approximately 5.5% were counted once. The top ten hold 20% to 25% of the sample. The specimen was PBMCs, collected at follow-up. The receptors originated from a male donor with early-stage non-small cell lung cancer.

This clonotype has just a few counts. The rearrangement uses TRBV20-1 and TRBJ1-5; 7 bases are shared with TRBD1. V gave up 3 bases and J gave up 3 bases; unmatched junction bases: 5. The length of the CDR3 is 14 residues. Germline loops: CDR1 DFQATT, CDR2 SNEGSKA (reference sequence). Here the CDR3 DNA reads TGCAGTGCTAGGAAGAGGGGGCCCAATCAGCCCCAGCATTTT. Amino acid sequence: CSARKRGPNQPQHF.

In this sample, this clonotype turned up many times. The chain joins TRBV12-3 or TRBV12-4 to TRBJ2-5; 8 bases fit TRBD2. V was clipped by 7 bases and J by 7 bases; unmatched bases: 17. The CDR3 is 16 amino acids. The CDR3 spells CASTLAGTRGFGTQYF. CDR3 coding DNA: TGTGCCAGCACCCTAGCCGGGACTAGGGGGTTTGGGACCCAGTACTTC.

The V call is TRBV12-3 or TRBV12-4, the J call TRBJ2-1, with TRBD2 identical over 8 bases. V lost 3 bases, J lost 7 bases, and 8 bases stayed unmatched. The CDR3 consists of 15 residues. CDR3 DNA sequence: TGTGCCAGCAGTTTTACGGGAGGGCCATGGAATGAGCAGTTCTTC. Translating gives CASSFTGGPWNEQFF.

This clonotype was counted ten times or more. The chain carries TRBV10-3 and TRBJ1-6, with D uncertain. With 0 bases removed from V and 10 bases from J, the gap between germline ends came to 4 bases. The CDR3 contains 12 residues. Germline lookup yields CDR1 ENHRY and CDR2 SYGVKD. CDR3 sequence: CAISESASPLHF. CDR3 DNA sequence: TGTGCCATCAGTGAGTCAGCCTCACCCCTCCACTTT.

This clonotype was counted ten times or more. This chain links TRBV7-2 with TRBJ2-1; 12 bases align to TRBD2. The germline V gene has CDR1 SGHTA and CDR2 FQGNSA. The V gene end was trimmed by 5 bases and the J gene end by 8 bases; junction bases not matched to a gene: 10. The CDR3 runs 16 residues. CDR3 DNA: TGTGCCAGCAGCCGTAGACTAGCGGGGGTTAACGATGAGCAGTTCTTC. As protein: CASSRRLAGVNDEQFF.

This clonotype was detected ten times or more. J is TRBJ1-6 and V is TRBV11-2, with a possible D match to TRBD1 (5 bases). CDR1 and CDR2 from the germline V gene are SGHAT and FQNNGV. Trimming shortened V by 3 bases and J by 9 bases, and 18 bases separated the two germline ends. The CDR3 covers 16 residues. DNA for the CDR3: TGTGCCAGCAGCTTCTTAAATCAGGGTACTGGTTCACCCCTCCACTTT. Its protein product is CASSFLNQGTGSPLHF.

This clonotype was detected ten times or more. CDR3 nucleotides: TGTGCCAGCAGCCGCGGACAGGCGATGGGGGAGCAGTACTTC. It encodes CASSRGQAMGEQYF. The chain couples TRBV6-2 or TRBV6-3 to TRBJ2-7; TRBD1 agrees at 7 bases. V was clipped by 6 bases and J by 7 bases; unmatched bases: 12. The CDR3 has 14 residues. Per the germline V gene, CDR1 is MNHEY and CDR2 is SVGEGT.

This clonotype was counted ten times or more. The chain employs TRBV7-3 and TRBJ2-2; 10 nucleotides line up with TRBD2. J was trimmed by 2 bases and V by 4 bases; bases with no gene match: 4. The CDR3 spans 16 residues. The germline V gene has CDR1 SGHTA and CDR2 FQGTGA. In DNA form, the CDR3 reads TGTGCCAGCAGCTCATTAGCGGGAGGAAACACCGGGGAGCTGTTTTTT. Residues: CASSSLAGGNTGELFF.

The CDR3 reads CASRPTSGINTGELFF. CDR3 sequence (DNA): TGTGCCAGCAGGCCAACTAGCGGGATAAACACCGGGGAGCTGTTTTTT. The chain has TRBV6-2 or TRBV6-3 and TRBJ2-2, with 10 bases lining up with TRBD2. Germline trimming cut 6 bases from V and 2 bases from J; bases unmatched to any gene: 6. The CDR3 extends over 16 amino acids. Germline-derived CDR1 and CDR2 are MNHEY and SVGEGT.

The chain recombines TRBV12-3 or TRBV12-4 with TRBJ2-2, with D perhaps assigned TRBD1 or TRBD2 (5 bases each). This CDR3 comprises 12 residues. Trimming cost V 7 bases and J 6 bases, with 9 bases left between them. DNA of the CDR3: TGTGCCAGCAAACGGGGCCCCGGGGAGCTGTTTTTT. Protein: CASKRGPGELFF.

This clonotype was seen more than once but under ten times. V and J are TRBV7-2 and TRBJ2-1; the match to TRBD2 covers 8 bases. Germline values: CDR1 SGHTA, CDR2 FQGNSA. V was pared by 2 bases and J by 7 bases, with 7 bases of the junction left unmatched. CDR3 length: 15 amino acids. This CDR3 is CASSLTPAGANEQFF. The CDR3 DNA reads as TGTGCCAGCAGCTTAACGCCAGCGGGAGCTAATGAGCAGTTCTTC.

This clonotype was seen at least ten times. The chain has TRBV9 and TRBJ2-1; 9 bases map to TRBD2. Germline CDR1 SGDLS, CDR2 YYNGEE. V lost 4 bases, J lost 8 bases, and 10 bases stayed unmatched. CDR3 size: 15 residues. The CDR3 bases are TGTGCCAGCAGCCCTGAGCGGGGGGTTTTCGATGAGCAGTTCTTC. This encodes CASSPERGVFDEQFF.

The V and J genes are TRBV15 and TRBJ2-2; 8 bases match TRBD1. The germline CDR1 and CDR2 sequences are LNHNV and YYDKDF (reference sequence). J was trimmed by 4 bases and V by 3 bases; bases with no gene match: 1. The CDR3 sequence is 14 residues long. CDR3 region: CATSRDRATGELFF. CDR3 sequence (DNA): TGTGCCACCAGCAGGGACAGGGCCACCGGGGAGCTGTTTTTT. The complete variable domain, with remaining parts taken from reference TRBV15 and TRBJ2-2, reads DAMVIQNPRYQVTQFGKPVTLSCSQTLNHNVMYWYQQKSSQAPKLLFHYYDKDFNNEADTPDNFQSRRPNTSFCFLDIRSPGLGDTAMYLCATSRDRATGELFFGEGSRLTVL.

This clonotype was observed at least ten times. This rearrangement joins TRBV5-1 to TRBJ2-7, with D possibly being TRBD1 or TRBD2 (7 bases each). The CDR3 length is 16 residues. Germline assignment: CDR1 SGHRS and CDR2 YFSETQ. Trimming took off 10 bases at V and 4 bases at J, with 27 bases between the two ends. The chain's CDR3 is CAPGLRAQGDYYEQYV. The CDR3, as DNA: TGCGCCCCCGGTCTCCGCGCGCAGGGGGACTATTACGAGCAGTACGTC.

The rearrangement joins TRBV6-4 to TRBJ2-3, with 9 bases that match TRBD2. The CDR3 runs 16 residues. Per germline, CDR1 MRHNA and CDR2 SNTAGT. Germline trimming cut 0 bases from V and 0 bases from J; bases unmatched to any gene: 1. CDR3 in DNA: TGTGCCAGCAGTGACTCGGCGGGGGGGAGCACAGATACGCAGTATTTT. Encoded protein: CASSDSAGGSTDTQYF.

This clonotype was counted at least ten times. The rearrangement joins TRBV6-2 or TRBV6-3 to TRBJ1-1; TRBD1 is a possible D gene (6 bases). Germline loops: CDR1 MNHEY, CDR2 SVGEGT. This CDR3 has 14 amino acids. V gave up 6 bases and J gave up 1 base, with 12 bases separating them. In DNA form, the CDR3 reads TGTGCCAGCAGGCGGGACACTAGGAACACTGAAGCTTTCTTT. Residues: CASRRDTRNTEAFF.

Concerning this clonotype: This may come from a read error, since a much larger clone is one base off. The chain has TRBV6-5 and TRBJ1-6; TRBD1 might be the D (6 bases). Looked up from germline, CDR1 is MNHEY and CDR2 is SVGAGI. The CDR3 is 17 residues long. CDR3 region: CPSRSTQGSNFNSPLHF. CDR3 DNA: TGTCCCAGCAGATCGACACAGGGTTCGAATTTTAATTCACCCCTCCACTTT.

This clonotype was observed at least ten times. The CDR3 DNA is TGCAGCGTGGGGGATCAGAGCTCTGGGGCCAACGTCCTGACTTTC. It yields the protein CSVGDQSSGANVLTF. The chain carries TRBV29-1 and TRBJ2-6; D tentatively fits TRBD1 or TRBD2 (5 bases each). CDR3 size: 15 residues. The germline V and J ends were trimmed by 6 bases and 0 bases, with 12 bases remaining between them. Germline V CDR1 and CDR2: SQVTM, ANQGSEA.

This clonotype was seen repeatedly, ten times or more. The chain carries TRBV19 and TRBJ1-1; D might be TRBD1 (5 bases). V lost 5 bases to trimming and J lost 6 bases, with 19 bases between them. Germline V lookup: CDR1 LNHDA, CDR2 SQIVND (reference sequence). This CDR3 contains 15 residues. DNA for the CDR3: TGTGCCAGTAGTCAACAAGCGACAGTTTTCCCTGAAGCTTTCTTT. It encodes CASSQQATVFPEAFF.

This clonotype has at least ten counts. The CDR3 DNA reads TGTGCTATTGACGCCATGGCGGGAGGGCCCGATACGCAGTATTTT. The encoded protein is CAIDAMAGGPDTQYF. V usage is TRBV7-9 and J usage is TRBJ2-3, with 9 positions matching TRBD2. The CDR3 totals 15 residues. Germline CDR1 reads SEHNR; CDR2 reads FQNEAQ (reference sequence).

This clonotype was picked up many times. This rearrangement joins TRBV18 to TRBJ1-1; no definite D call. Germline CDR1 KGHSH, CDR2 LQKENI. The CDR3 has 16 amino acids. V was clipped by 3 bases and J by 1 base, with 15 bases between them. In DNA, the CDR3 is TGTGCCAGCTCACCCCCCCGGTTTGCAGGGAACACTGAAGCTTTCTTT. Amino acids: CASSPPRFAGNTEAFF.

This rearrangement joins TRBV5-6 to TRBJ1-1, with D possibly being TRBD1 (6 bases). V lost 3 bases and J 4 bases, leaving 13 bases between the germline ends. CDR1 and CDR2 (germline): SGHDT, YYEEEE. The CDR3 has 14 residues. CDR3 residues: CASSSQGTRTEAFF. CDR3 nucleotide sequence: TGTGCCAGCAGCTCACAGGGTACGCGCACTGAAGCTTTCTTT.

This clonotype has at least ten counts. The rearrangement uses TRBV20-1 and TRBJ2-1; 9 nucleotides align to TRBD1. The CDR3 runs 14 residues. The V and J ends lost 5 bases and 3 bases, in that order; junction bases with no gene match: 5. The V gene's germline CDR1 is DFQATT and CDR2 SNEGSKA (reference sequence). This chain's CDR3 is CSASDRGDYNEQFF. The DNA for the CDR3 is TGCAGTGCTTCGGACAGGGGAGACTACAATGAGCAGTTCTTC.

The chain joins TRBV7-3 to TRBJ2-5; 11 bases agree with TRBD1. Germline assignment: CDR1 SGHTA and CDR2 FQGTGA. This CDR3 comprises 15 residues. Germline trimming cut 2 bases from V and 2 bases from J; bases unmatched to any gene: 1. Here the CDR3 DNA reads TGTGCCAGCAGCTTAGGGACAGGGGGGCAAGAGACCCAGTACTTC. Protein sequence: CASSLGTGGQETQYF.

This clonotype was recorded many times. The chain couples TRBV2 to TRBJ2-1; TRBD1 matches 7 bases. The CDR3 runs 16 residues. Germline lookup yields CDR1 SNHLY and CDR2 FYNNEI. With V trimmed by 0 bases and J by 0 bases, 2 bases remained unmatched. CDR3 region: CASSEAGTVSYNEQFF. The DNA for the CDR3 is TGTGCCAGCAGTGAAGCGGGGACAGTCTCCTACAATGAGCAGTTCTTC. Combining the CDR3 with reference TRBV2 and TRBJ2-1 gives the whole variable domain EPEVTQTPSHQVTQMGQEVILRCVPISNHLYFYWYRQILGQKVEFLVSFYNNEISEKSEIFDDQFSVERPDGSNFTLKIRSTKLEDSAMYFCASSEAGTVSYNEQFFGPGTRLTVL.

This clonotype was recorded at least ten times. The gene calls are TRBV20-1 and TRBJ2-1; 7 bases map to TRBD2. Losses at the gene ends were 3 bases for V and 7 bases for J; bases not matched to a gene: 12. The CDR3 has 15 amino acids. Germline values: CDR1 DFQATT, CDR2 SNEGSKA (reference sequence). CDR3 residues: CSASSPGGNLNEQFF. CDR3 sequence (DNA): TGCAGTGCTAGCAGTCCGGGGGGAAATTTAAATGAGCAGTTCTTC.

This clonotype turned up a few times. Possible read error: a much larger clone is one base away. The chain has TRBV2 and TRBJ2-7; 8 bases map to TRBD2. The CDR3 is 14 residues long. CDR1 is SNHLY, CDR2 FYNNEI, per germline. The junction had 8 bases not matched to a gene; V was cut back by 6 bases and J by 4 bases. CDR3 loop: CASSRTGGGYEQYF. As DNA, the CDR3 is TGTGCCAGCAGCCGGACTGGCGGGGGGTACGAGCAGTACTTC.

The rearrangement joins TRBV7-9 to TRBJ2-1; D possibly corresponds to TRBD2 (5 bases). The CDR3 length is 12 residues. Trimming took off 5 bases at V and 7 bases at J, with 9 bases between the two ends. Per germline, CDR1 SEHNR and CDR2 FQNEAQ (reference sequence). The CDR3 bases are TGTGCCAGCAGCGAAACTAGGAATGAGCAGTTCTTC. Translated: CASSETRNEQFF.

This clonotype was seen at least ten times. The V gene is TRBV7-2, the J gene TRBJ1-2; D unresolved. The V gene's germline CDR1 is SGHTA and CDR2 FQGNSA. The CDR3 sequence is 13 residues long. The ends were cut back, 4 bases at V and 6 bases at J, with 12 bases in the middle. For the CDR3, the DNA is TGTGCCAGCAGCTCGCTTCGAGCGAATGGCTACACCTTC. Protein: CASSSLRANGYTF.

This clonotype has at least ten counts. The V gene is TRBV28, the J gene TRBJ1-2; tentatively, D is TRBD1 (5 bases). The germline CDR1 and CDR2 sequences are MDHEN and SYDVKM. CDR3 length equals 17 residues. V was shortened by 6 bases and J by 4 bases, with 24 bases between the two germline ends. The CDR3, as DNA: TGTGCCAGCAGCCTTTCCGGCCAGGGCCCGGGTGGCTATGGCTACACCTTC. As protein: CASSLSGQGPGGYGYTF.